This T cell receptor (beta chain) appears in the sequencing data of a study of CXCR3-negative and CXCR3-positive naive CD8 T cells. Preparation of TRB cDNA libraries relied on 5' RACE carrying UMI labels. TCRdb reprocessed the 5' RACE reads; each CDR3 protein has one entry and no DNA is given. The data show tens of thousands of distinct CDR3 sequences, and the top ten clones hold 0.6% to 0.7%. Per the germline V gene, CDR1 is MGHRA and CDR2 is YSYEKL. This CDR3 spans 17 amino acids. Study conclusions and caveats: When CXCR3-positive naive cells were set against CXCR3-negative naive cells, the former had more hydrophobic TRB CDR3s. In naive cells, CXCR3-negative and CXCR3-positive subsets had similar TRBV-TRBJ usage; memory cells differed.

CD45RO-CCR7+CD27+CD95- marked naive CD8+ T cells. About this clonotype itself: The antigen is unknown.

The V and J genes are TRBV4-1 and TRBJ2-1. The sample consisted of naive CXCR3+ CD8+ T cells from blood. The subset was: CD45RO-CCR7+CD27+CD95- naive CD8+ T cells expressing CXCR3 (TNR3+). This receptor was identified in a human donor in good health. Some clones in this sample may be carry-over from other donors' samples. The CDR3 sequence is CASSPEEARFSYNEQFF.